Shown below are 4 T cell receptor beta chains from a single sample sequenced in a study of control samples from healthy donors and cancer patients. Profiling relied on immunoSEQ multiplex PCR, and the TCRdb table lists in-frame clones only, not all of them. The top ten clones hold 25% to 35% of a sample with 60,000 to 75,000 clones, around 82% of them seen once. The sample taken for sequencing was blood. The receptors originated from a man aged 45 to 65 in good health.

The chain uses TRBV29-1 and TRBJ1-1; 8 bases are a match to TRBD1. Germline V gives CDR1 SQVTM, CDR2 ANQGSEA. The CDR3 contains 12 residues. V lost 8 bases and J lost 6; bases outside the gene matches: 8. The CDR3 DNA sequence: TGCAGCCCAGGGGGCGCAGAAGCTGAAGCTTTCTTT. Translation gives CSPGGAEAEAFF.

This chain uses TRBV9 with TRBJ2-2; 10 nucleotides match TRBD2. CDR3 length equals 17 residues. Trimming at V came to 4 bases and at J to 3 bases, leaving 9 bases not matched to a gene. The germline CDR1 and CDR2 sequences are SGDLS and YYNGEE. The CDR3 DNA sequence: TGTGCCAGCAGCATCGGGCTAGCGGGAGAATACACCGGGGAGCTGTTTTTT. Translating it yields CASSIGLAGEYTGELFF.

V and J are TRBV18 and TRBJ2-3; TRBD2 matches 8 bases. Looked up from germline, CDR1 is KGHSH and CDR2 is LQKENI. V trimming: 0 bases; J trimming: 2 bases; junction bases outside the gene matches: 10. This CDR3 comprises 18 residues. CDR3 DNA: TGTGCCAGCTCACCACCGGCGGGGGGCCTCATCACCACAGATACGCAGTATTTT. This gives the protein CASSPPAGGLITTDTQYF.

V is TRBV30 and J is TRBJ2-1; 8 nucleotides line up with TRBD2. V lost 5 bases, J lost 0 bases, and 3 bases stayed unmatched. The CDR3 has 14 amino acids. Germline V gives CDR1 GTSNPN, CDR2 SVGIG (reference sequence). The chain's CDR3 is CAWAGTSSYNEQFF. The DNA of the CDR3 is TGTGCCTGGGCCGGGACTAGCTCCTACAATGAGCAGTTCTTC.